These 11 T cell receptor beta chains originate from one sample sequenced in a study of blood T cell repertoires in COVID-19. The table came from immunoSEQ multiplex PCR; TCRdb's copy has only in-frame clones and leaves some out. The sample records under 50,000 clones, about 88% being singletons. Sequenced input: peripheral blood. These receptors came from a man aged 45-60 years with active COVID-19.

The chain has TRBV20-1 and TRBJ1-2; D is perhaps TRBD1 (6 bases). The CDR3 length is 12 residues. From germline, CDR1 is DFQATT and CDR2 SNEGSKA (reference sequence). The V and J ends lost 3 bases and 2 bases respectively, with 7 bases between them. The CDR3 reads CSASQGNYGYTF. The DNA of the CDR3 is TGCAGTGCTAGTCAGGGGAACTATGGCTACACCTTC.

The chain carries TRBV13 and TRBJ2-2; TRBD2 matches at 7 bases. The V gene's germline CDR1 is PRHDT and CDR2 FYEKMQ (reference sequence). V trimming: 5 bases; J trimming: 2 bases; junction bases outside the gene matches: 5. This CDR3 region has 15 residues. The CDR3 reads CASSPPGLNTGELFF. DNA for the CDR3: TGTGCCAGCAGCCCTCCGGGACTAAACACCGGGGAGCTGTTTTTT. Variable domain in full (rest from reference TRBV13 and TRBJ2-2): AAGVIQSPRHLIKEKRETATLKCYPIPRHDTVYWYQQGPGQDPQFLISFYEKMQSDKGSIPDRFSAQQFSDYHSELNMSSLELGDSALYFCASSPPGLNTGELFFGEGSRLTVL.

This chain joins TRBV15 and TRBJ1-2; possible D gene TRBD1, 6 bases. Deletions cut 3 bases from V and 7 bases from J, with 15 bases between. The germline V gene encodes CDR1 LNHNV and CDR2 YYDKDF (reference sequence). The CDR3 spans 14 residues. The CDR3 DNA follows: TGTGCCACCAGCAGTCCAGGGGATGTTTTTGGCTACACCTTC. Its protein product is CATSSPGDVFGYTF.

This chain uses TRBV28 with TRBJ1-2; D remains unclear. In germline, CDR1 is MDHEN, CDR2 SYDVKM. Between the trimmed V and J ends, which lost 7 bases and 7 bases, there was a span of 19 bases. The CDR3 is made up of 14 amino acids. Here the CDR3 DNA reads TGTGCCAGCACTTTCTTGAGCCCCAAGTTTGGCTACACCTTC. Translation gives CASTFLSPKFGYTF.

The chain has TRBV6-2 or TRBV6-3 and TRBJ2-5; D is possibly TRBD1 (5 bases). This CDR3 contains 16 residues. Germline V lookup: CDR1 MNHEY, CDR2 SVGEGT. The V end was cut by 6 bases, the J end by 5 bases, with 22 bases between. This CDR3 is CASSPHWGVILETQYF. As DNA, the CDR3 is TGTGCCAGCAGCCCCCACTGGGGCGTTATCTTGGAGACCCAGTACTTC.

Comments on this clone: One junction end disagrees with the germline gene, perhaps due to a read error. V gene TRBV12-3 or TRBV12-4 combines with J gene TRBJ1-4, with D tentatively TRBD1 (5 bases). The CDR3 covers 13 residues. In DNA, the CDR3 is TGTGCCAGCAGGCGGACAACTAATGAAAAACTGTCTTTT. The encoded protein is CASRRTTNEKLSF.

The CDR3 sequence is CASSLAAGFGETQYF. Written as DNA, the CDR3 is TGCGCCAGCAGCTTGGCCGCGGGATTTGGAGAGACCCAGTACTTC. V gene TRBV5-1 combines with J gene TRBJ2-5, with D possibly matching TRBD2 (6 bases). The germline V and J ends were trimmed by 0 bases and 4 bases, with 13 bases remaining between them. Germline CDR1 reads SGHRS; CDR2 reads YFSETQ. CDR3 size: 15 residues.

This clone was recorded a few times. This rearrangement joins TRBV7-9 to TRBJ1-1, with D hard to call. The V gene lost 8 bases and the J gene lost 3 bases, with 10 bases spanning the gap. CDR1 is SEHNR and CDR2 is FQNEAQ in the germline V gene (reference sequence). This CDR3 spans 12 amino acids. CDR3 protein: CASLGRDTEAFF. The CDR3, as DNA: TGTGCCAGCCTGGGGAGGGACACTGAAGCTTTCTTT.

This clone was seen more than once but under ten times. The genes are TRBV5-1 and TRBJ1-1; 7 bases map to TRBD1. Germline V lookup: CDR1 SGHRS, CDR2 YFSETQ. The CDR3 length is 15 residues. J was trimmed by 5 bases and V by 4 bases; bases with no gene match: 11. CDR3 region: CASSQQYDRETEAFF. Written as DNA, the CDR3 is TGCGCCAGCAGCCAGCAATACGACAGGGAGACTGAAGCTTTCTTT.

The rearrangement joins TRBV12-3 or TRBV12-4 to TRBJ1-4, with a tentative D call TRBD1 (5 bases). The ends were cut back, 2 bases at V and 10 bases at J, with 8 bases in the middle. This CDR3 comprises 12 residues. The DNA of the CDR3 is TGTGCCAGCAGTTTATTCGGGGGAAAACTGTTTTTT. This gives the protein CASSLFGGKLFF.

This rearrangement joins TRBV5-8 to TRBJ2-2; D is possibly TRBD2 (6 bases). V was shortened by 5 bases and J by 0 bases, with 11 bases between the two germline ends. The CDR3 has 15 residues. CDR1 is SGHTS and CDR2 is YDEGEE in the germline V gene. This CDR3 is CASRIPGANTGELFF. As DNA, the CDR3 is TGTGCCAGCAGAATCCCGGGAGCGAACACCGGGGAGCTGTTTTTT.